These T cell receptor beta chains were read from a single sample in a study of blood T cell repertoires in COVID-19. The protocol was immunoSEQ multiplex PCR, while the TCRdb copy is restricted to in-frame clones and leaves out a portion. The sample gives some 180,000 clones, roughly 79% of which show up once; approximately 11% is in the top ten. Input material: peripheral blood. The receptors stem from a woman in her 40s with COVID-19, enrolled during active disease. Both conserved end residues are part of each CDR3. The D gene is left open where the match is weak. Clone size is stated in some rows and not others, as once, few, many or a class when expanded.

v_gene,abundance,d_gene,j_gene,CDR3nt,CDR3aa
TRBV19,few,.,TRBJ1-5,TGTGCCAGTACCCTGGGGCGGAGGGGAAGACAGCCCCAGCATTTT,CASTLGRRGRQPQHF
TRBV5-6,.,TRBD1,TRBJ2-2,TGTGCCAGCAGCAGGGGACAGGGGTCCGGGGAGCTGTTTTTT,CASSRGQGSGELFF
TRBV13,.,.,TRBJ2-3,TGTGCCAGCAGTCCCACGGGGAGGTATTTT,CASSPTGRYF
TRBV2,.,.,TRBJ2-2,TGTGCCAGCAGACCTCCTCAGGGGGAGCTGTTTTTT,CASRPPQGELFF
TRBV19,.,.,TRBJ1-5,TGTGCCAGTAGTATTAAGGAGGGCCAGCCCCAGCATTTT,CASSIKEGQPQHF
TRBV29-1,.,TRBD1,TRBJ2-1,TGCAGCGTGGGTGAACAGGGGCGGCTCAATGAGCAGTTCTTC,CSVGEQGRLNEQFF
TRBV11-2,.,.,TRBJ2-1,TGTGCCAGCAGCTTATTTGCGGAAGCTGTGCAGTTCTTC,CASSLFAEAVQFF
TRBV4-2,.,TRBD2,TRBJ2-1,TGTGCCAGCAGCCAATTAGCGGGGGGGTTATACAATGAGCAGTTCTTC,CASSQLAGGLYNEQFF
TRBV3-1/TRBV3-2,.,TRBD2,TRBJ2-1,TGTGCCAGCAGCGAATTGGGACTAGCGGGAGGGGTTGAGCAGTTCTTC,CASSELGLAGGVEQFF
TRBV19,once,.,TRBJ2-7,TGTGCCAGTAGCCCGGATCGGGGGAGCTACGAGCAGTACTTC,CASSPDRGSYEQYF
TRBV6-5,once,.,TRBJ2-1,TGTGCCAGCTGGAGGAAAGGAGTAGGAAAGTTCTTC,CASWRKGVGKFF
TRBV28,.,.,TRBJ1-2,TGTGCCAGCAGTGTCACGGGGAGTTATGGCTACACCTTC,CASSVTGSYGYTF
TRBV4-1,.,.,TRBJ2-7,TGCGCCAGCAGCCAAGGATGGGCGGACATCTCCTACGAGCAGTACTTC,CASSQGWADISYEQYF
TRBV10-2,.,TRBD1,TRBJ1-6,TGCGCCAGCAGCGACGCGACAGGGCGTAATTCACCCCTCCACTTT,CASSDATGRNSPLHF
TRBV13,.,.,TRBJ2-7,TGTGCCAGCAGCTCCCCCTCCGACTACTACGAGCAGTACTTC,CASSSPSDYYEQYF
TRBV4-2,.,.,TRBJ2-3,TGTGCCAGCAGCCAGGAAACTAGTCCAGATACGCAGTATTTT,CASSQETSPDTQYF
TRBV27,.,.,TRBJ2-7,TGTGCCAGCAGTTTTACACAGTCCTACGAGCAGTACTTC,CASSFTQSYEQYF
TRBV7-9,.,TRBD2,TRBJ2-7,TGTGCCAGCAGGTCTAGCGGGAGCTCCTACGAGCAGTACTTC,CASRSSGSSYEQYF
TRBV29-1,.,.,TRBJ2-1,TGCAGCGTTGAAGGGCGGTCAAACTGGGCCTACAATGAGCAGTTCTTC,CSVEGRSNWAYNEQFF
TRBV2,.,.,TRBJ2-7,TGTGCCAGCAGACTCTCCTACGAGCAGTACTTC,CASRLSYEQYF
TRBV5-5,.,.,TRBJ1-1,TGTGCCAGCAGCTTGGTTAGCACTGAAGCTTTCTTT,CASSLVSTEAFF
TRBV6-2/TRBV6-3,.,.,TRBJ1-6,TGTGCCAGCAGTTACGGGGGGACTGTAAATTCACCCCTCCACTTT,CASSYGGTVNSPLHF
TRBV19,.,.,TRBJ1-5,TGTGCCAGTAAGGATCAGAGGGGCAATCAGCCCCAGCATTTT,CASKDQRGNQPQHF
TRBV5-1,.,TRBD2,TRBJ2-2,TGCGCCAGCAGCGTACAACCGGGACTAGCGGGTCGGGGTATCACCGGGGAGCTGTTTTTT,CASSVQPGLAGRGITGELFF
TRBV11-2,few,.,TRBJ1-1,TGTGCCAGCAGCTTATTTGAGGGTTTGAGGTCGGAAGCTTTCTTT,CASSLFEGLRSEAFF
TRBV12-3/TRBV12-4,.,TRBD1,TRBJ1-1,TGTGCCAGCAGTTTTACAGGGGGCGAACCTTTCTTT,CASSFTGGEPFF
TRBV12-5,.,.,TRBJ2-1,TGTGCTAGTGGTTTGCCCTCGACAAGGAAGCAGTTCTTC,CASGLPSTRKQFF
TRBV19,.,.,TRBJ1-5,TGTGCCAGTAAGTCTTTCGGGACACAGAATCAGCCCCAGCATTTT,CASKSFGTQNQPQHF